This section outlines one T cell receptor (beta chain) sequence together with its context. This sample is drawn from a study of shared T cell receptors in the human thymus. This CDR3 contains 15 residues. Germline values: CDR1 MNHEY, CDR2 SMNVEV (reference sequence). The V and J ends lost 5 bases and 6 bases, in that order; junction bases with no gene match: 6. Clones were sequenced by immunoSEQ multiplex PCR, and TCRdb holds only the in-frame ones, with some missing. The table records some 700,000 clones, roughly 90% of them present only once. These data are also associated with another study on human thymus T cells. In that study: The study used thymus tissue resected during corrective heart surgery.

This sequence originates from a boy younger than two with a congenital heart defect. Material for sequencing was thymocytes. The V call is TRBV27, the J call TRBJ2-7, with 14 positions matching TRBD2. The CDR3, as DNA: TGTGCCAGCAGTCCGGGACTAGCGGGAGAGCGCGAGCAGTACTTC. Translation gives CASSPGLAGEREQYF.